The next 3 T cell receptor beta chains were all read from a single sample in a study of metastatic and nonmetastatic thyroid tumors (TCRdb year 2020). Library method: PCR. Sequencing relied on an Illumina HiSeq 4000. Using fastp trimming at Q25 and MiXCR clonotype assembly, TCRdb reanalyzed the public sequencing data and kept in-frame beta chains. A total of around 30,000 clones appear in this sample, 10% to 11% of them only once. About a sixth of the sample is taken by the ten largest. None of the patients had been given any treatment before thyroid surgery. Sequencing was performed on blood. The receptors stem from a female donor with papillary thyroid cancer or a benign thyroid nodule (not recorded which). Some clones in this sample may be carry-over from other donors' samples.

This clone has a count of ten or more. The gene calls are TRBV7-2 and TRBJ2-1; no firm D call. Deletions cut 1 base from V and 5 bases from J, with 9 bases between. Germline CDR1 SGHTA, CDR2 FQGNSA. The CDR3 totals 14 residues. The CDR3 spells CASSLGRFNNEQFF. CDR3 bases: TGTGCCAGCAGCTTAGGCAGGTTCAACAATGAGCAGTTCTTC.

This clone was counted many times. The chain has TRBV4-1 and TRBJ1-2; D is undetermined. V was pared by 1 base and J by 3 bases, with 12 bases between. The germline gives CDR1 MGHRA, CDR2 YSYEKL. This CDR3 comprises 15 residues. CDR3 loop: CASSQGVKHDYGYTF. The CDR3 DNA reads as TGCGCCAGCAGCCAAGGGGTCAAACATGACTATGGCTACACCTTC.

This clone showed up just a few times. The chain employs TRBV19 and TRBJ1-6; maybe TRBD1 (6 bases). CDR1 and CDR2 from the germline V gene are LNHDA and SQIVND (reference sequence). The CDR3 has 16 residues. Deletions cut 1 base from V and 7 bases from J, with 14 bases between. In nucleotides, the CDR3 is TGTGCCAGTAGTATAGGGGCGACAGGCGGAAATTCACCCCTCCACTTT. Translated: CASSIGATGGNSPLHF.